This record concerns one T cell receptor beta chain sequence. Its antigen is not identified. This PCR relied on a set of 60 Vbeta primers and 13 Jbeta primers. Libraries were prepared by immunoSEQ multiplex PCR; TCRdb keeps only in-frame clonotypes and omits some of them. The repertoire holds over 150,000 clones, with roughly 87% as singletons. Deletions cut 4 bases from V and 3 bases from J, with 13 bases between. Germline CDR1 is SGHTA and CDR2 is FQGNSA. This CDR3 has 14 amino acids. This record belongs to a study of cytomegalovirus exposure and HLA in healthy donors. Study summary: Inside one of the first data releases sat about 85 million unique TCRs taken from HLA-typed donors.

Study-wide points: CMV serostatus was the only immune exposure information that was available. TCR beta V- and J-gene trimming was later associated with a missense DCLRE1C variant. The likely explanation for a cluster of highly shared sequence variants was sequencing artifact.

This receptor was obtained from a woman in her twenties or thirties in good health and CMV-seronegative. The sample was PBMCs. The V gene is TRBV7-2, the J gene TRBJ2-7; D may be TRBD1 (5 bases). CDR3 coding DNA: TGTGCCAGCAGCTCCAGGGCCTCTTACTACGAGCAGTACTTC. Translating gives CASSSRASYYEQYF.